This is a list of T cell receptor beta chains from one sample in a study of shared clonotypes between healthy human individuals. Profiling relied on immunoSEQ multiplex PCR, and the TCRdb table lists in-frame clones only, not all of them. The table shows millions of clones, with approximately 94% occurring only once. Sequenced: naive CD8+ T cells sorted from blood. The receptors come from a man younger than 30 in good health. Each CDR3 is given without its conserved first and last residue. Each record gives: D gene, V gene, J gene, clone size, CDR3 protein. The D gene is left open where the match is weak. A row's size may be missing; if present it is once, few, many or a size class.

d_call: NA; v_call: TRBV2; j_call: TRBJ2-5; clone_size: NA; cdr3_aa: ASSRRVAQETQY
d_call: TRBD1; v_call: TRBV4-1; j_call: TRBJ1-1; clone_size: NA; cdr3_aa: ASSQFGTVEAF
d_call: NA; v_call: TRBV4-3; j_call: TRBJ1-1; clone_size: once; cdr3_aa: ASSQDEGNTEAF
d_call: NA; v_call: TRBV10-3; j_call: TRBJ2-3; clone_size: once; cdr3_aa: AISRDTDSTDTQY
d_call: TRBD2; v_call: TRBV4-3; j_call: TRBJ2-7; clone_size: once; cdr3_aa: ASSQNSGSYYEQY
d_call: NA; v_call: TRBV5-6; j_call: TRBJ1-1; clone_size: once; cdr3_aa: ASSNPPGAETEAF
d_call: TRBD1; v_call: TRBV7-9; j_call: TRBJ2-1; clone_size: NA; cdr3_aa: ASSLVAGGSINEQF
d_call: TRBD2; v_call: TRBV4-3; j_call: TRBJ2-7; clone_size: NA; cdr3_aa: ASSDSSGLHYEQY
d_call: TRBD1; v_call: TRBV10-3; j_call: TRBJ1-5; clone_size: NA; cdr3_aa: AISAGTGDNQPQH
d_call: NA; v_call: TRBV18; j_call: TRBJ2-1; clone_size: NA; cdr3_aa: ASSTKVLGNNEQF
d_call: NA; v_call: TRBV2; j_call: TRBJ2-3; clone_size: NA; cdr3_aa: ASREAAGRVDYHTDTQY
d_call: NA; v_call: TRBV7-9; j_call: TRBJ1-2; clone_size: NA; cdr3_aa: ASSVTGTASYGYT
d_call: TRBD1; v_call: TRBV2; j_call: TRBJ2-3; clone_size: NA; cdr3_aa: ASSTPGQGPDTQY
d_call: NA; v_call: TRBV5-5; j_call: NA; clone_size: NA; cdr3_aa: ASSNWEGAGASYEQY
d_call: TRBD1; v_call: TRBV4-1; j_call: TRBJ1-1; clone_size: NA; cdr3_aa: ASSHTGTDEAF
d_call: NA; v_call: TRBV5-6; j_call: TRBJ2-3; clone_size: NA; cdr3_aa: ASSLGRPILYDTQY
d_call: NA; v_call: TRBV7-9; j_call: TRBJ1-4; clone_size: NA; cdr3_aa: ASSPGPTNEKLF
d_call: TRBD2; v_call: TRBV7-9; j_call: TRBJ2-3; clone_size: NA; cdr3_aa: ASNTIAGSTDTQY
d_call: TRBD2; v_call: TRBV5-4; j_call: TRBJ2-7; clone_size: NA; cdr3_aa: ASSFGLGEQY
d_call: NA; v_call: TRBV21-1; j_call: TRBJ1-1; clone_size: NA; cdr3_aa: ASTQADEGNTEAF
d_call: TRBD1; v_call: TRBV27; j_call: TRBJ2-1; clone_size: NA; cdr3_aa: ASMGDRRYNEQF
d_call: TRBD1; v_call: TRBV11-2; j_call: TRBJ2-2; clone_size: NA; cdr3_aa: ASSLLHGTGGNGELF
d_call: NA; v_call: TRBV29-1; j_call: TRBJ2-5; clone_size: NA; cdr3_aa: SGVKKETQY
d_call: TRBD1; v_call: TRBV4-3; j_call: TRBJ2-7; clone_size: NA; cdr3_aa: ASSQEVTGTVPYRSYEQY
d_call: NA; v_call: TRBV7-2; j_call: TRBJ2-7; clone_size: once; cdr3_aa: ASLDSSYEQY
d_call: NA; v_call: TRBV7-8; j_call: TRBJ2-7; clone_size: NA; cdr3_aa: ASSLMPSSAAVSYEQY
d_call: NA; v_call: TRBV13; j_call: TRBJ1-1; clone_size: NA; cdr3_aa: ASSLSMGLRNTEAF
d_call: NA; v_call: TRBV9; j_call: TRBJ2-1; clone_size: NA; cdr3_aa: ASSKMGEQF
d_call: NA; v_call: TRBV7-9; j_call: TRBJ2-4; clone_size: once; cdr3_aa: ASSLPPAGNIQY
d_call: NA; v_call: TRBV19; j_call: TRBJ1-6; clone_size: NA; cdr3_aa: ASTPLGGSPLH
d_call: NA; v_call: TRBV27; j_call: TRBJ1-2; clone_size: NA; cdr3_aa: ASSRSGDRYGYT
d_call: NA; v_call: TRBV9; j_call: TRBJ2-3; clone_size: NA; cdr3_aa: ASSVGWGSTDTQY
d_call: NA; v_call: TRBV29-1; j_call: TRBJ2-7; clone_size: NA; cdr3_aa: SVLRGIVGEQY
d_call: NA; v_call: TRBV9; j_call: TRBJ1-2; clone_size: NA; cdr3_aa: ASSVVGRDYGYT
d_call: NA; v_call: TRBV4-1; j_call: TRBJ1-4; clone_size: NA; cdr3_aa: ASSQDGERLSNEKLF
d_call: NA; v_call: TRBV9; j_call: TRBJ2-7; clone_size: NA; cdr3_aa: ASSVVPGGYEHY
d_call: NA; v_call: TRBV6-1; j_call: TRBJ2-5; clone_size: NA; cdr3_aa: ASSYTETQY
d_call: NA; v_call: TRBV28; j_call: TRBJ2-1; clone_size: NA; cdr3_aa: ASRGTLSNEQF
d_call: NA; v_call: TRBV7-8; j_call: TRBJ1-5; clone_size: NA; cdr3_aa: ASSLVGGHSNQPQH
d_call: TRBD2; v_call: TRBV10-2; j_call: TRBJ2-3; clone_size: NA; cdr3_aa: ASSELLAEPLTDTQY
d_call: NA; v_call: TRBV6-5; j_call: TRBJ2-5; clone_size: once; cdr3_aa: ASRPGGSVQETQY